This T cell receptor beta chain derives from a study of blood T cell repertoires in COVID-19. Authors' processing steps: Estimation of nucleated cell counts was performed using reference gene primer amplification. Assay used: immunoSEQ multiplex PCR; TCRdb lists only in-frame clones, some missing. For V, J and clone size, that table is used; D and trimming come from the DNA. This table holds 200,000 to 300,000 clones, around 85% found once. The CDR3 loop spans 21 amino acids. The rearrangement uses TRBV12-2 and TRBJ2-6; the listed D gene, TRBD1, was not tested against the DNA. TRBV12-2 is assigned pseudogene status. The source material was peripheral blood. This clonotype originated in a man between 50 and 59 years old with COVID-19, enrolled during active disease. The CDR3 protein is CASRLAYYGGQEEAGANVLTF. CDR3 nucleotide sequence: TGTGCAAGTCGCTTAGCATATTACGGAGGACAGGAGGAGGCTGGGGCCAACGTCCTGACTTTC.